What follows is one TCR beta chain and its context. There is no known antigen for this receptor. Per-base quality was not reported, and no clone a single base away is much larger than it. The data derive from a study of CD8+CD57+ T cells in acquired aplastic anemia (dated 2018 in TCRdb). Notes on the research overall: On average, sorted CD4+ and CD8+ cells yielded around 3.5 ug of extracted DNA, with a range of about 0.17 to 27.4 ug. Mean read counts for healthy donor samples were about 9.8 million for CD4+ cells and 11.0 million for CD8+ cells. General conclusions and limits of the study: Although roughly 29 CD8+ CDR3 sequences were shared by patients and controls, these sequences appeared highly expressed in patients and within the immunodominant clones of patients. Patients and healthy controls showed no significant difference in CD8+ Simpson's diversity (P=0.060).

The CDR3 covers 14 residues, taking in both the cysteine and the phenylalanine. Only CDR3 DNA remains: 42 bases, in frame from the first base. V was cut back by 6 bases and J by 3 bases, leaving a gap of 14 bases between them. CDR1 and CDR2, looked up from the germline V gene, are SGHAT and FQNNGV. In this study, sorted CD4+ and CD8+ T cells from the blood of healthy subjects and of severe aplastic anemia patients had their TCR repertoires deep-sequenced. Ficoll-Paque density gradient centrifugation was used to isolate peripheral blood mononuclear cells. Before DNA was extracted, CD4+ and CD8+ T cells were sorted using either FACS or magnetic beads. Genomic DNA served as template for TCR beta VDJ combination and CDR3 sequence profiling. An Illumina HiSeq 2000 was used for TCR repertoire sequencing. The paper's data handling went like this. Repertoire assessment relied on Simpson's diversity index, CDR3 size and DJ length profiles, and TRBV/TRBJ rearrangement plots. The immunodominant clone was defined as the most abundant DNA sequence in deep sequencing data. CDR3 amino acid sequences were checked for sharing between subjects and were compared against published repertoires and the VDJdb database. TCRdb redid the processing of the public reads, applying fastp at Q25 and MiXCR, and retained in-frame beta chains. A single entry per CDR3 protein holds the most common genes and DNA from its merged rows. Here the V and J calls rest on TCRdb's processing, not on the authors' analysis. The sample includes 400,000 to 450,000 distinct CDR3 sequences, with roughly 68% observed a single time. The top ten clones comprise more than 3.5% of the sample.

Sequenced: sorted CD4+, CD8+, or CD8+CD57+ T cells (not recorded which) from PBMCs. This receptor chain uses TRBV11-2 and TRBJ1-1, and the D gene may be TRBD1, 5 bases matching. The receptor was isolated from a human donor in good health, serving as a control. The CDR3 amino acid sequence is: CASSSGFTDTEAFF. The nucleotides read TGTGCCAGCAGTTCAGGGTTCACTGACACTGAAGCTTTCTTT.